These 21 T cell receptor beta chains were all obtained from the same sample, sequenced in a study of CD8+CD57+ T cells in acquired aplastic anemia. The template for TCR beta VDJ and CDR3 sequence profiling was genomic DNA. TCRdb independently ran MiXCR on the reads; one entry per CDR3 protein. The data show about 270,000 distinct CDR3 sequences, 45% to 70% seen once. Material: sorted CD4+, CD8+, or CD8+CD57+ T cells (not recorded which) from PBMCs. The receptors here all came from a human donor with severe aplastic anemia or a healthy control (not recorded which).

Many counts were recorded for this clonotype. This sequence joins TRBV5-1 and TRBJ2-1, with D tentatively TRBD1 or TRBD2 (5 bases each). V lost 0 bases to trimming and J lost 8 bases, with 18 bases between them. This CDR3 is built from 16 residues. Germline CDR1 reads SGHRS; CDR2 reads YFSETQ. DNA of the CDR3: TGCGCCAGCAGCTTGGCCTTCGGAGTAAGAGGGGATGAGCAGTTCTTC. Its translation: CASSLAFGVRGDEQFF.

This clonotype has just one count. This sequence joins TRBV7-3 and TRBJ2-2, with TRBD2 as a possible D gene (5 bases). V was trimmed by 3 bases and J by 2 bases, leaving 10 bases between them. The CDR3 contains 15 residues. Germline lookup yields CDR1 SGHTA and CDR2 FQGTGA. The CDR3 sequence is CASSFDYSNTGELFF. The CDR3 nucleotides are TGTGCCAGCAGCTTTGACTACTCAAACACCGGGGAGCTGTTTTTT.

This clonotype was seen a few times. This chain uses TRBV3-1 with TRBJ1-2; 9 bases are shared with TRBD1. V shed 1 base, J shed 4 bases, and the junction held 7 bases outside the gene matches. Germline V gene data show CDR1 as LGHDT and CDR2 as YNNKEL (reference sequence). This CDR3 is 16 amino acids long. CDR3 sequence: CASSQALTGGVYGYTF. CDR3 DNA: TGTGCCAGCAGCCAAGCCCTGACAGGGGGGGTCTATGGCTACACCTTC.

This clonotype was counted at least ten times. The rearrangement links TRBV6-5 to TRBJ1-1, with a tentative D call TRBD1 (6 bases). The CDR3 consists of 16 residues. Germline V gene lookup returns CDR1 MNHEY and CDR2 SVGAGI. V was clipped by 1 base and J by 1 base, with 13 bases between them. Here the CDR3 reads CASSYYRVKGNTEAFF. The CDR3 bases are TGTGCCAGCAGTTACTACAGGGTAAAAGGGAACACTGAAGCTTTCTTT.

This clonotype was counted many times. This sequence joins TRBV7-8 and TRBJ2-7, with a possible D match to TRBD1 (6 bases). The CDR3 extends over 15 amino acids. V lost 2 bases and J lost 1, with 12 bases in between. Germline CDR1 SGHVS, CDR2 FQNEAQ. For the CDR3, the DNA is TGTGCCAGCAGCTTACAGGGGCCCATGTCCTACGAGCAGTACTTC. It is translated as CASSLQGPMSYEQYF.

This clonotype was picked up a small number of times. This chain connects TRBV7-8 to TRBJ1-5; TRBD1 is a possible D gene (6 bases). The CDR3 has 15 residues. Per germline, CDR1 SGHVS and CDR2 FQNEAQ. Deletions cut 2 bases from V and 8 bases from J, with 16 bases between. CDR3 nucleotide sequence: TGTGCCAGCAGCTTAAGCAGGGGCAGGATGGAGCCCCAGCATTTT. Protein: CASSLSRGRMEPQHF.

V gene TRBV9 combines with J gene TRBJ2-7, with 9 bases fitting TRBD1. Germline assignment: CDR1 SGDLS and CDR2 YYNGEE. This CDR3 has 13 amino acids. V was clipped by 7 bases and J by 5 bases; unmatched bases: 7. For the CDR3, the DNA is TGTGCCAGCGGCGGACAGGGGAGGAACGAGCAGTACTTC. This translates into CASGGQGRNEQYF.

At least ten counts were recorded for this clonotype. The chain uses TRBV24-1 and TRBJ2-3, with 15 nucleotides matching TRBD2. Trimming cost V 3 bases and J 6 bases; bases outside gene matches: 6. Germline V gives CDR1 KGHDR, CDR2 SFDVKD. This CDR3 is 17 amino acids long. DNA of the CDR3: TGTGCCACCAGTGATCCCGGGACTAGCGGGGGGTGGGATACGCAGTATTTT. Its translation: CATSDPGTSGGWDTQYF.

The J gene is TRBJ2-3, the V gene TRBV29-1, with 9 bases that match TRBD2. The CDR3 spans 14 residues. Germline CDR1 and CDR2: SQVTM and ANQGSEA. The V gene end was trimmed by 6 bases and the J gene end by 4 bases; junction bases not matched to a gene: 8. This CDR3 reads CSVVLAGRADTQYF. In nucleotides, the CDR3 is TGCAGCGTCGTACTAGCGGGTAGGGCAGATACGCAGTATTTT.

A word on this clonotype: A read error may produce the germline difference seen at one junction end. V is TRBV11-3 and J is TRBJ1-1, with D maybe TRBD1 (6 bases). Germline CDR1 and CDR2: SGHNT and YENEEA. The CDR3 contains 12 residues. The CDR3 nucleotides read TGTGCCAGCAGGACGGGGGACACTGAAACTTTCTTT. Its protein is CASRTGDTETFF.

This chain joins TRBV20-1 and TRBJ1-2; 9 nucleotides match TRBD1. Germline trimming cut 7 bases from V and 5 bases from J; bases unmatched to any gene: 14. The germline V gene encodes CDR1 DFQATT and CDR2 SNEGSKA (reference sequence). The CDR3 runs to 15 residues. The CDR3 spells CSVSLGGQGNYGYTF. The DNA for the CDR3 is TGCAGTGTCTCGCTCGGGGGACAGGGAAATTATGGCTACACCTTC.

The V and J genes are TRBV2 and TRBJ2-7; 7 nucleotides align to TRBD2. The CDR3 consists of 14 residues. Germline V gives CDR1 SNHLY, CDR2 FYNNEI. Trimming took 5 bases from V and 4 from J; bases not matched to a gene: 8. CDR3 DNA: TGTGCCAGCAGTCTCGGCGGGAGCGGTTACGAGCAGTACTTC. This gives the protein CASSLGGSGYEQYF.

The V gene is TRBV7-3, the J gene TRBJ2-7; TRBD2 might be the D (6 bases). Trimming removed 1 base at V and 3 bases at J, with 13 bases between. There are 15 residues in the CDR3. CDR1 and CDR2 from the germline V gene are SGHTA and FQGTGA. The CDR3 loop reads CASSLNGGVGYEQYF. For the CDR3, the DNA is TGTGCCAGCAGCTTAAATGGCGGGGTCGGCTACGAGCAGTACTTC.

The rearrangement uses TRBV7-3 and TRBJ2-7; TRBD2 aligns across 10 bases. The germline V gene has CDR1 SGHTA and CDR2 FQGTGA. The CDR3 runs to 16 residues. V shed 5 bases and J 5 bases; nucleotides not matched to a gene: 12. CDR3 sequence reads: CASSPDGTSVNHEQYF. In nucleotides, the CDR3 is TGTGCCAGCAGCCCTGACGGGACTAGCGTCAACCACGAGCAGTACTTC.

The sample holds many counts of this clonotype. This chain joins TRBV5-1 and TRBJ1-1; TRBD1 aligns across 8 bases. The CDR3 consists of 18 residues. V shed 1 base, J shed 1 base, and the junction held 12 bases outside the gene matches. Germline assignment: CDR1 SGHRS and CDR2 YFSETQ. CDR3 nucleotide sequence: TGCGCCAGCAGCTTGCGGGACAGGACTGCGTTGAGGAACACTGAAGCTTTCTTT. This gives the protein CASSLRDRTALRNTEAFF.

V is TRBV9 and J is TRBJ1-3; D not certain. The CDR3 runs to 14 residues. V gave up 0 bases and J gave up 3 bases, with 7 bases separating them. Germline values: CDR1 SGDLS, CDR2 YYNGEE. CDR3 sequence: CASSVGLFGNTIYF. For the CDR3, the DNA is TGTGCCAGCAGCGTAGGACTATTTGGAAACACCATATATTTT.

A single count supports this clonotype. The V and J genes are TRBV20-1 and TRBJ2-7; 9 bases agree with TRBD1. Germline loops: CDR1 DFQATT, CDR2 SNEGSKA (reference sequence). The CDR3 contains 13 residues. For the CDR3, the DNA is TGCAGCGCTCACAGGGGGCGGAACTACGAGCAGTACTTC. It is translated as CSAHRGRNYEQYF.

This chain joins TRBV12-3 or TRBV12-4 and TRBJ2-3; 12 bases match TRBD2. The ends lost 7 bases at V and 4 bases at J; junction bases unmatched: 3. This CDR3 has 14 amino acids. The CDR3 DNA follows: TGTGCCAGCAAGCTAGCGGGGGGGCCAGATACGCAGTATTTT. Translation gives CASKLAGGPDTQYF.

With respect to this clonotype: One junction end does not reproduce the germline sequence, and a read error may be involved. The J gene is TRBJ2-3, the V gene TRBV15; 13 bases match TRBD2. Germline V gives CDR1 LNHNV, CDR2 YYDKDF (reference sequence). The CDR3 consists of 20 residues. The CDR3 region is CATCRDWSTSGRASTDTQYF. The DNA of the CDR3 is TGTGCCACCTGCAGAGATTGGAGTACTAGCGGGAGGGCTAGCACAGATACGCAGTATTTT. The full variable domain, rest sourced from reference TRBV15 and TRBJ2-3, is DAMVIQNPRYQVTQFGKPVTLSCSQTLNHNVMYWYQQKSSQAPKLLFHYYDKDFNNEADTPDNFQSRRPNTSFCFLDIRSPGLGDTAMYLCATCRDWSTSGRASTDTQYFGPGTRLTVL.

The rearrangement links TRBV6-2 or TRBV6-3 to TRBJ1-2; weak D call: TRBD1 (6 bases). This CDR3 contains 17 residues. Germline CDR1 reads MNHEY; CDR2 reads SVGEGT. The germline V and J ends were trimmed by 2 bases and 2 bases, with 18 bases remaining between them. The CDR3 DNA sequence: TGTGCCAGCAGTTACGGAGGCCCGGGCGGGGGCAACTATGGCTACACCTTC. Its protein product is CASSYGGPGGGNYGYTF.

At least ten counts were recorded for this clonotype. The V gene is TRBV19, the J gene TRBJ1-5; D is unresolved. The V end lost 3 bases, the J end lost 10 bases, and 19 bases lay between the germline ends. The CDR3 length is 15 residues. The germline CDR1 and CDR2 sequences are LNHDA and SQIVND (reference sequence). The CDR3 reads CASSIGRIEGIPQHF. CDR3 nucleotides: TGTGCCAGTAGTATCGGCCGGATTGAGGGAATCCCCCAGCATTTT.